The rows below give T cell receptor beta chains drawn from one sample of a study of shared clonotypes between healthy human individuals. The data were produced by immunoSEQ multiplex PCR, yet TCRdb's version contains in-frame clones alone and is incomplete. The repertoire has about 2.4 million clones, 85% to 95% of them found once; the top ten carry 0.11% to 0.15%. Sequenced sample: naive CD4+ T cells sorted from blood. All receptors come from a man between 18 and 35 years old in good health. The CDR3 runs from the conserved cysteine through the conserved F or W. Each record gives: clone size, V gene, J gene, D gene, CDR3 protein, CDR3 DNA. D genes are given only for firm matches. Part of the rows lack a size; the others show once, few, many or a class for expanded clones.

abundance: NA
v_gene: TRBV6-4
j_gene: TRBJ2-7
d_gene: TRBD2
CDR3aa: CATGTIYEQYF
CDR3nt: TGTGCCACTGGGACTATCTACGAGCAGTACTTC

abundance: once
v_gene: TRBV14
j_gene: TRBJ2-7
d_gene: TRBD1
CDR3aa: CASSQASQGYYEQYF
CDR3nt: TGTGCCAGCAGCCAAGCCTCACAGGGGTACTACGAGCAGTACTTC

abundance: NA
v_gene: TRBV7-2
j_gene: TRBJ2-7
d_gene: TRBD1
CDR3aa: CASSFQGAGYEQYF
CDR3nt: TGTGCCAGCAGCTTTCAGGGGGCGGGCTACGAGCAGTACTTC

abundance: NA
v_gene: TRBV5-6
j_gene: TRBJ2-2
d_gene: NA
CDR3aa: CASSTPQGGTHAGELFF
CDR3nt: TGTGCCAGCAGCACCCCCCAGGGGGGGACCCACGCCGGGGAGCTGTTTTTT

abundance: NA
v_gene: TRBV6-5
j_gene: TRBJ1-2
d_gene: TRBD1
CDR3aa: CASSDGRGRDGYTF
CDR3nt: TGTGCCAGCAGTGACGGTAGGGGGCGGGATGGCTACACCTTC

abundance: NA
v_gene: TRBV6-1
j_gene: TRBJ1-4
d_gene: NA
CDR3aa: CASLKGWGLNEKLFF
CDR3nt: TGTGCCAGCCTGAAGGGGTGGGGACTCAATGAAAAACTGTTTTTT

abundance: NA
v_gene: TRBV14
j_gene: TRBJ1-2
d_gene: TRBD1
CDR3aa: CASSQMGQFRNYGYTF
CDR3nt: TGTGCCAGCAGCCAGATGGGACAGTTCCGTAACTATGGCTACACCTTC

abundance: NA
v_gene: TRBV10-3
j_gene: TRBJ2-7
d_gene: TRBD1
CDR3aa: CAIRQGASYEQYF
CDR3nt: TGTGCCATCAGGCAGGGGGCCTCCTACGAGCAGTACTTC

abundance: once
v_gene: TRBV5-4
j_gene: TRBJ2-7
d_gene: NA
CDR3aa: CASSLDRTGDEQYF
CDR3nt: TGTGCCAGCAGCTTGGATCGGACGGGTGACGAGCAGTACTTC

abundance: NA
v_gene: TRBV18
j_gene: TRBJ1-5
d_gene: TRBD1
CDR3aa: CASSPPYQTGSSNQPQHF
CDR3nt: TGTGCCAGCTCACCACCGTATCAGACAGGGTCCAGCAATCAGCCCCAGCATTTT

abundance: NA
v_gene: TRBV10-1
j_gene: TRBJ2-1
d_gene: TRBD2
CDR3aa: CASSESAGVTYNEQFF
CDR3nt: TGCGCCAGCAGTGAGTCGGCGGGGGTGACCTACAATGAGCAGTTCTTC

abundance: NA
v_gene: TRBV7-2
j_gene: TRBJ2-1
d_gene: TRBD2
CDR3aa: CASSLGGLAGGGEQFF
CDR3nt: TGTGCCAGCAGCTTAGGAGGACTAGCGGGGGGCGGTGAGCAGTTCTTC

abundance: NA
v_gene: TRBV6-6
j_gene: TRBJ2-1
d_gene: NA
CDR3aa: CASRVEWSNEQFF
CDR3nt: TGTGCCAGCAGGGTGGAATGGAGCAATGAGCAGTTCTTC

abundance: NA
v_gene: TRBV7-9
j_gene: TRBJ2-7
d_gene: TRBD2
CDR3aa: CASRSSGTYEQYF
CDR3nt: TGTGCCAGCAGGTCTAGCGGGACCTACGAGCAGTACTTC

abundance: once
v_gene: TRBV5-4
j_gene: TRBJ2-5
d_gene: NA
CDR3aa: CASSLVRGGYETQYF
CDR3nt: TGTGCCAGCAGCTTGGTACGGGGTGGGTACGAGACCCAGTACTTC

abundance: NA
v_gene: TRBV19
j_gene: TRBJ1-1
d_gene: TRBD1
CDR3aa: CASSRGTGGTEAFF
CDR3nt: TGTGCCAGTAGTAGGGGGACAGGGGGAACTGAAGCTTTCTTT

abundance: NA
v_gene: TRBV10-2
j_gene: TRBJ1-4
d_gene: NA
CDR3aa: CASSVGAGEKLFF
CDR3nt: TGCGCCAGCAGTGTGGGGGCGGGTGAAAAACTGTTTTTT

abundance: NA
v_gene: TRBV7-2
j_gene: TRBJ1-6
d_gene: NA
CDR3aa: CASSLEDSRNSPLHF
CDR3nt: TGTGCCAGCAGCTTAGAGGACAGCCGTAATTCACCCCTCCACTTT

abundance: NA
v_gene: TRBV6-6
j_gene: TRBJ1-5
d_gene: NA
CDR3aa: CASFREAGYQPQHF
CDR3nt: TGTGCCAGTTTTCGAGAGGCAGGGTATCAGCCCCAGCATTTT